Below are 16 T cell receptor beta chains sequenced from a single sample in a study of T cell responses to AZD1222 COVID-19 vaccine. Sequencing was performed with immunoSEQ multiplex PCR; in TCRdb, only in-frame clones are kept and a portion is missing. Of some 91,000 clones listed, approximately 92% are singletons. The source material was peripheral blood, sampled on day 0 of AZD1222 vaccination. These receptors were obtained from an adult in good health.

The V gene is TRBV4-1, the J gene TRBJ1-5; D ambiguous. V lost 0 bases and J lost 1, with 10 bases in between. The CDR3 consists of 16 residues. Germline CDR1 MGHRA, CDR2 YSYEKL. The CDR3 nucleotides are TGCGCCAGCAGCCAAGAACCCAGCGTAAGCAATCAGCCCCAGCATTTT. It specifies CASSQEPSVSNQPQHF.

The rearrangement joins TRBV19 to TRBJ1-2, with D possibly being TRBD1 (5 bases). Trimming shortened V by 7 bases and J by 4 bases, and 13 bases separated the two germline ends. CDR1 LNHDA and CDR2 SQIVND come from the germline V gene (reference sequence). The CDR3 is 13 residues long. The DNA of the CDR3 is TGTGCCAGTACCCCACAGGACGGCTATGGCTACACCTTC. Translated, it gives CASTPQDGYGYTF. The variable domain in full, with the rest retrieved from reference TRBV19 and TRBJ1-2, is DGGITQSPKYLFRKEGQNVTLSCEQNLNHDAMYWYRQDPGQGLRLIYYSQIVNDFQKGDIAEGYSVSREKKESFPLTVTSAQKNPTAFYLCASTPQDGYGYTFGSGTRLTVV.

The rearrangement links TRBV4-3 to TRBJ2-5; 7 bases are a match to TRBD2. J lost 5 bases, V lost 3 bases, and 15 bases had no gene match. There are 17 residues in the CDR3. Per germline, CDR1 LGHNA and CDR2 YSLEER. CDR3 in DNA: TGCGCCAGCAGCCATCCAGAGGTGGGACTAACTCGCGAGACCCAGTACTTC. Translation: CASSHPEVGLTRETQYF.

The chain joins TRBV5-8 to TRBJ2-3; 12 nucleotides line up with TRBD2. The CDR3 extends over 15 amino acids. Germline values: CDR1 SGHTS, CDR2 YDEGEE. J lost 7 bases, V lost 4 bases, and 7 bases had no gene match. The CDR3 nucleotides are TGTGCCAGCAGCCCCGGGACTAGCGGGTGGAATACGCAGTATTTT. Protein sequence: CASSPGTSGWNTQYF.

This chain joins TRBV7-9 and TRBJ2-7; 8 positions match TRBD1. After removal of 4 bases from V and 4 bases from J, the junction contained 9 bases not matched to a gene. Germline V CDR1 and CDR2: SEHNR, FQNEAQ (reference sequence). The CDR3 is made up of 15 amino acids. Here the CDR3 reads CASSSGGQGQYEQYF. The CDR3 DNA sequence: TGTGCCAGCAGCTCCGGAGGACAGGGCCAATACGAGCAGTACTTC.

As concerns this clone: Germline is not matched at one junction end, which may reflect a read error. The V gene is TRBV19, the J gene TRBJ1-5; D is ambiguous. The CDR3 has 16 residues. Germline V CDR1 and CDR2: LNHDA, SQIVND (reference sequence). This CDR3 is CASSIDPFTRGVPANF. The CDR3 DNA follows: TGTGCCAGTAGTATAGATCCTTTCACACGAGGTGTCCCAGCGAATTTT.

CDR3: CATRGGTSGYNEQFF. CDR3 sequence (DNA): TGTGCCACCAGGGGGGGGACTAGCGGTTACAATGAGCAGTTCTTC. The rearrangement uses TRBV24-1 and TRBJ2-1, with 11 positions matching TRBD2. Trimming took 7 bases from V and 4 from J; bases not matched to a gene: 5. The CDR3 loop spans 15 amino acids. Per germline, CDR1 KGHDR and CDR2 SFDVKD.

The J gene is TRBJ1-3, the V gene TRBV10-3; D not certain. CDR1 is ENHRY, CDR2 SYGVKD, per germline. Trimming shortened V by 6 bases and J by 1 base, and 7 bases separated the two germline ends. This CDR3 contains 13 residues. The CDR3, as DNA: TGTGCCATCAGCCCATATTCTGGAAACACCATATATTTT. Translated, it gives CAISPYSGNTIYF.

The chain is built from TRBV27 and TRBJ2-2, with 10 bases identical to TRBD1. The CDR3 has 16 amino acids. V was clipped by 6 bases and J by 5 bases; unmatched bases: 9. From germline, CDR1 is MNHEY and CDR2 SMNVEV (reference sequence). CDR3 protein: CASRLGGQGRTGELFF. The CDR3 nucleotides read TGTGCCAGCAGATTGGGGGGACAGGGGCGGACCGGGGAGCTGTTTTTT.

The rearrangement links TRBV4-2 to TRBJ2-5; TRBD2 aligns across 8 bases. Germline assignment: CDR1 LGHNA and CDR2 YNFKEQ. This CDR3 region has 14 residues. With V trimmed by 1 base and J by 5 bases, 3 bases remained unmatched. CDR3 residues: CASSQAGGEETQYF. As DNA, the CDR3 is TGTGCCAGCAGCCAAGCGGGAGGGGAGGAGACCCAGTACTTC.

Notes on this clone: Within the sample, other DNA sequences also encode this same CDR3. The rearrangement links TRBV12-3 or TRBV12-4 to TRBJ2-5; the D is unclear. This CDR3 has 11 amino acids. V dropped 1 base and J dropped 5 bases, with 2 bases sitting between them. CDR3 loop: CASSLGETQYF. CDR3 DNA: TGTGCCAGCAGTTTAGGCGAGACCCAGTACTTC.

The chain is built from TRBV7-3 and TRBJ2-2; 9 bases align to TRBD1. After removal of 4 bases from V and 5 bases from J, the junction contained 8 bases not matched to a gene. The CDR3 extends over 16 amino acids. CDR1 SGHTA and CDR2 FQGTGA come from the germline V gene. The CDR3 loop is CASSSSGTGRTGELFF. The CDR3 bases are TGTGCCAGCAGCTCCTCCGGGACAGGGCGTACCGGGGAGCTGTTTTTT.

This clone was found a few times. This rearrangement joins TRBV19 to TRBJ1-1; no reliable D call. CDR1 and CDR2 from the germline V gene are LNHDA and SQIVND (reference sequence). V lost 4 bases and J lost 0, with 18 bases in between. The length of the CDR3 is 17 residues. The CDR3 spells CASSKAAGPPLNTEAFF. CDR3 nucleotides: TGTGCCAGTAGTAAGGCCGCAGGACCTCCCCTGAACACTGAAGCTTTCTTT. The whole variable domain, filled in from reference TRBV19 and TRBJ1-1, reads DGGITQSPKYLFRKEGQNVTLSCEQNLNHDAMYWYRQDPGQGLRLIYYSQIVNDFQKGDIAEGYSVSREKKESFPLTVTSAQKNPTAFYLCASSKAAGPPLNTEAFFGQGTRLTVV.

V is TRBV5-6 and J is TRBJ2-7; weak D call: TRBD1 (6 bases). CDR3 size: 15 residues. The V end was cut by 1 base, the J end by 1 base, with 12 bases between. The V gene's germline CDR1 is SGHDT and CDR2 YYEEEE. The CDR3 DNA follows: TGTGCCAGCAGCTTGCCCCCGCAGGGGTCCTACGAGCAGTACTTC. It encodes CASSLPPQGSYEQYF. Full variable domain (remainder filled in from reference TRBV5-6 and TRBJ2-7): DAGVTQSPTHLIKTRGQQVTLRCSPKSGHDTVSWYQQALGQGPQFIFQYYEEEERQRGNFPDRFSGHQFPNYSSELNVNALLLGDSALYLCASSLPPQGSYEQYFGPGTRLTVT.

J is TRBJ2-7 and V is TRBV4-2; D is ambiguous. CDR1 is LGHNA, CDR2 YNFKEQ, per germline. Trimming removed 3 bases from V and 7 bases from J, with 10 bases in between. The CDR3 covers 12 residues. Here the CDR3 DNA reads TGTGCCAGCAGCCACCTGGCCGGGGAGCAGTACTTC. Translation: CASSHLAGEQYF.

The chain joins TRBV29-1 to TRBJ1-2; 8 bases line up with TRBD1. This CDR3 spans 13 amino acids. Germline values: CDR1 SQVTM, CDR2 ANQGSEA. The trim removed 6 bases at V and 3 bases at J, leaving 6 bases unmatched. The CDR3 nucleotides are TGCAGCGTGGACAGGGTTGTGGACTATGGCTACACCTTC. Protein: CSVDRVVDYGYTF.